The rows below give T cell receptor beta chains drawn from one sample of a study of PD-1 blockade in classical Hodgkin lymphoma. This table comes from immunoSEQ multiplex PCR, and its TCRdb copy is limited to in-frame clones, with some not included. The sample includes tens of thousands of clones, around 80% seen only once; the top ten take 9.4%. The specimen was peripheral blood mononuclear cells (PBMCs), collected before the fourth cycle of nivolumab. The receptors shown here come from a human donor with classical Hodgkin lymphoma. Each CDR3 is given with its conserved first and last residue. Fields, in order: D gene, J gene, V gene, CDR3 length, clone size, CDR3 protein, CDR3 DNA. D genes are given only for firm matches. For some rows the clone size is stated as once, few or many, or as a class when expanded; others skip it.

TRBD1,TRBJ1-2,TRBV11-3,16,.,CASSSAGTGGFYGYTF,TGTGCCAGCAGTAGCGCCGGGACAGGGGGCTTCTATGGCTACACCTTC
.,TRBJ2-3,TRBV5-6,16,.,CASSESTSPPTDTQYF,TGTGCCAGCAGCGAATCAACTAGTCCTCCTACCGATACGCAGTATTTT
.,TRBJ2-2,TRBV6-5,14,.,CASSYSAGHGELFF,TGTGCCAGCAGTTACTCGGCGGGACACGGGGAGCTGTTTTTT
TRBD1,TRBJ1-2,TRBV7-9,15,.,CASSSFDRVDYGYTF,TGTGCCAGCAGCTCTTTCGACAGGGTAGACTATGGCTACACCTTC
TRBD1,TRBJ1-5,TRBV7-2,14,.,CASSFQGAGQPQHF,TGTGCCAGCAGCTTCCAGGGGGCTGGCCAGCCCCAGCATTTT
.,TRBJ2-2,TRBV19,14,few,CASSMEQDHGELFF,TGTGCCAGTAGTATGGAACAGGATCACGGGGAGCTGTTTTTT
TRBD1,TRBJ1-2,TRBV13,14,.,CASSVRQGGHGYTF,TGTGCCAGCAGCGTGCGACAGGGAGGTCATGGCTACACCTTC
.,TRBJ2-2,TRBV6-5,14,.,CASSYGLGAGELFF,TGTGCCAGCAGTTACGGCCTCGGGGCCGGGGAGCTGTTTTTT
.,TRBJ2-7,TRBV7-9,11,.,CASSPLIEQYF,TGTGCCAGCAGCCCCCTGATCGAGCAGTACTTC
.,TRBJ2-7,TRBV18,14,.,CASRPLANSYEQYF,TGTGCCAGCCGTCCTCTAGCGAACTCCTACGAGCAGTACTTC
.,TRBJ1-1,TRBV27,15,.,CASSLSWQLNTEAFF,TGTGCCAGCAGTTTATCATGGCAGCTGAACACTGAAGCTTTCTTT
.,TRBJ1-1,TRBV7-9,13,.,CASSPRQDHEAFF,TGTGCCAGCAGCCCCCGACAGGACCATGAAGCTTTCTTT
.,TRBJ1-2,TRBV7-2,15,.,CASSSRPDRRGGYTF,TGTGCCAGCAGCTCTCGGCCTGACAGGCGTGGAGGCTACACCTTC
TRBD1,TRBJ1-5,TRBV2,14,.,CASSSRDRVQPQHF,TGTGCCAGCAGTTCCCGGGACAGGGTCCAGCCCCAGCATTTT
.,TRBJ2-3,TRBV7-3,14,few,CASSAQGGTDTQYF,TGTGCCAGCAGCGCCCAGGGGGGAACAGATACGCAGTATTTT
.,TRBJ1-2,TRBV7-2,15,.,CASSLERTVRVGYTF,TGTGCCAGCAGCTTAGAAAGGACTGTACGGGTCGGCTACACCTTC
TRBD2,TRBJ2-7,TRBV15,17,.,CATSNGLGGGRANEQYF,TGTGCCACCAGCAACGGCCTTGGGGGAGGGAGGGCCAACGAGCAGTACTTC
TRBD2,TRBJ2-1,TRBV4-3,15,.,CASSQGLAVYNEQFF,TGCGCCAGCAGCCAAGGACTAGCGGTTTACAATGAGCAGTTCTTC
.,TRBJ1-5,TRBV6-5,15,.,CASSSPGGPGQPQHF,TGTGCCAGCAGTTCCCCTGGGGGGCCTGGTCAGCCCCAGCATTTT
TRBD2,TRBJ2-1,TRBV6-6,15,.,CATTISGSSNNEQFF,TGTGCCACCACTATAAGCGGGAGCTCTAACAATGAGCAGTTCTTC
.,TRBJ1-1,TRBV13,15,.,CASSLRPGGDTEAFF,TGTGCCAGCAGCTTACGTCCGGGTGGGGACACTGAAGCTTTCTTT
TRBD1,TRBJ2-5,TRBV5-1,14,few,CASSSGTGLETQYF,TGCGCCAGCAGCTCCGGGACAGGGCTGGAGACCCAGTACTTC
.,TRBJ1-5,TRBV19,13,.,CASSISGNQPQHF,TGTGCCAGTAGTATTTCGGGGAATCAGCCCCAGCATTTT
.,TRBJ1-4,TRBV7-6,15,.,CASSLMGALNEKLFF,TGTGCCAGCAGCCTGATGGGAGCACTTAATGAAAAACTGTTTTTT